Below, 10 T cell receptor beta chains from the same sample are listed, as sequenced in a study of cytomegalovirus exposure and HLA in healthy donors. PCR amplification relied on 60 Vbeta primers (plus 13 Jbeta primers). TCRdb keeps only in-frame clones here, not all; method: immunoSEQ multiplex PCR. The sample yields some 85,000 clones, approximately 84% seen once. Material for sequencing was PBMCs. These receptors originate from a woman aged 45 to 65 in good health and CMV-seronegative.

This clone was observed once. The chain couples TRBV7-9 to TRBJ2-3, with 12 nucleotides matching TRBD2. The trim removed 4 bases at V and 4 bases at J, leaving 6 bases unmatched. CDR1 is SEHNR, CDR2 FQNEAQ, per germline (reference sequence). This CDR3 contains 16 residues. Here the CDR3 DNA reads TGTGCCAGCAGCTCGACTAGCGGGGGAGGGGCAGATACGCAGTATTTT. Its protein product is CASSSTSGGGADTQYF.

CDR3: CASSEALGAAGETQYF. The CDR3 bases are TGTGCCAGCAGTGAAGCTTTAGGCGCCGCAGGGGAGACCCAGTACTTC. The rearrangement links TRBV6-1 to TRBJ2-5, with D maybe TRBD1 (5 bases). CDR1 and CDR2 (germline): MNHNS, SASEGT. Trimming shortened V by 0 bases and J by 5 bases, and 16 bases separated the two germline ends. The CDR3 loop spans 16 amino acids.

This clone appeared once. The chain couples TRBV9 to TRBJ2-7, with D unresolved. Trimming cost V 4 bases and J 1 base, with 15 bases left between them. Germline lookup yields CDR1 SGDLS and CDR2 YYNGEE. This CDR3 is built from 15 residues. The CDR3 reads CASSPFSARSYEQYF. The CDR3 DNA sequence: TGTGCCAGCAGCCCCTTCTCCGCTAGGTCCTACGAGCAGTACTTC.

The chain has TRBV28 and TRBJ2-7; 7 bases fit TRBD2. J lost 7 bases, V lost 7 bases, and 7 bases had no gene match. This CDR3 region has 12 residues. Looked up from germline, CDR1 is MDHEN and CDR2 is SYDVKM. CDR3 DNA: TGTGCCAGCACCTCCCCGGGAGGTGAGCAGTACTTC. The encoded protein is CASTSPGGEQYF.

The rearrangement joins TRBV28 to TRBJ2-5, with D uncertain. CDR3 length: 14 residues. V gave up 3 bases and J gave up 3 bases, with 11 bases separating them. CDR1 is MDHEN and CDR2 is SYDVKM in the germline V gene. The CDR3 coding sequence is TGTGCCAGCAGTTTTGACAACCTTAAAGAGACCCAGTACTTC. This gives the protein CASSFDNLKETQYF.

The chain uses TRBV5-6 and TRBJ2-7, with a tentative D call TRBD2 (6 bases). CDR1 is SGHDT, CDR2 YYEEEE, per germline. Trimming stripped 4 bases from V and 3 bases from J, with 17 bases between. The CDR3 has 15 residues. CDR3 residues: CASSTPGDSGYEQYF. DNA for the CDR3: TGTGCCAGCAGCACGCCGGGAGACTCCGGCTACGAGCAGTACTTC. The whole variable domain, filled in from reference TRBV5-6 and TRBJ2-7, reads DAGVTQSPTHLIKTRGQQVTLRCSPKSGHDTVSWYQQALGQGPQFIFQYYEEEERQRGNFPDRFSGHQFPNYSSELNVNALLLGDSALYLCASSTPGDSGYEQYFGPGTRLTVT.

The CDR3 reads CASSAGRGNIQYF. CDR3 in DNA: TGTGCCAGCAGTGCCGGGAGGGGGAACATTCAGTACTTC. The chain employs TRBV6-1 and TRBJ2-4; 8 bases match TRBD2. Germline CDR1 MNHNS, CDR2 SASEGT. The V gene end was trimmed by 4 bases and the J gene end by 7 bases; junction bases not matched to a gene: 3. This CDR3 region has 13 residues.

The chain is built from TRBV9 and TRBJ2-3; 11 nucleotides align to TRBD2. Germline CDR1 and CDR2: SGDLS and YYNGEE. V shed 5 bases and J 0 bases; nucleotides not matched to a gene: 5. The CDR3 is made up of 16 amino acids. The CDR3: CASSYLAGGSTDTQYF. In DNA, the CDR3 is TGTGCCAGCAGTTACTTAGCGGGGGGGAGCACAGATACGCAGTATTTT.

This clone was seen a handful of times. V and J are TRBV18 and TRBJ2-4, with 8 bases aligning to TRBD2. Germline CDR1 is KGHSH and CDR2 is LQKENI. The CDR3 runs 16 residues. Germline trimming cut 2 bases from V and 7 bases from J; bases unmatched to any gene: 10. CDR3 in amino acids: CASSPAGGILVNIQYF. In DNA, the CDR3 is TGTGCCAGCTCACCAGCGGGGGGAATCTTGGTTAACATTCAGTACTTC.

The chain employs TRBV19 and TRBJ2-1; TRBD2 is a possible D gene (6 bases). V shed 6 bases and J shed 2 bases, with 17 bases lying between them. Germline loops: CDR1 LNHDA, CDR2 SQIVND (reference sequence). CDR3 length: 16 amino acids. CDR3 in amino acids: CASSFSGSGTYNEQFF. The CDR3 DNA reads as TGTGCCAGTAGCTTTAGCGGTTCCGGGACCTACAATGAGCAGTTCTTC. The variable domain in full, completed from reference TRBV19 and TRBJ2-1, reads DGGITQSPKYLFRKEGQNVTLSCEQNLNHDAMYWYRQDPGQGLRLIYYSQIVNDFQKGDIAEGYSVSREKKESFPLTVTSAQKNPTAFYLCASSFSGSGTYNEQFFGPGTRLTVL.